This entry lists 23 T cell receptor beta chains sequenced from one sample in a study of human T cells and chemical hapten exposure. TCRdb reanalysed the RACE reads using MiXCR and keeps one entry per CDR3 protein. Of about 40,000 distinct CDR3 sequences listed, about 10% were seen once; the top ten hold about 5.9%. The time point is: pre-sensitization, week 0. Documented treatment: therapeutic diphenylcyclopropenone sensitization with weekly scalp DPC. The sample was whole blood, taken in connection with sensitization to the hapten diphenylcyclopropenone (DPC). Receptors were obtained from a man aged 30 to 45 with alopecia areata. Some clones in this sample may be carry-over from other donors' samples.

This clonotype was picked up many times. This chain links TRBV2 with TRBJ2-1; 9 bases align to TRBD2. V lost 5 bases to trimming and J lost 7 bases; unmatched junction nucleotides: 9. Germline V gives CDR1 SNHLY, CDR2 FYNNEI. The CDR3 totals 15 residues. CDR3 in DNA: TGTGCCAGCAGTCGAGCGGGGGGCCTCCTAAATGAGCAGTTCTTC. Encoded protein: CASSRAGGLLNEQFF.

This clonotype was seen a handful of times. The genes are TRBV29-1 and TRBJ2-3, with 7 bases lining up with TRBD2. CDR1 SQVTM and CDR2 ANQGSEA come from the germline V gene. With 4 bases clipped from V and 5 bases from J, the junction kept 18 bases outside the gene matches. The CDR3 is 17 amino acids. CDR3: CSVGYAGGGWSGDTQYF. CDR3 coding DNA: TGCAGCGTTGGATACGCTGGCGGGGGATGGTCAGGAGATACGCAGTATTTT.

V gene TRBV7-2 combines with J gene TRBJ2-5, with D possibly being TRBD1 (5 bases). The CDR3 extends over 16 amino acids. The V gene's germline CDR1 is SGHTA and CDR2 FQGNSA. Trimming removed 2 bases from V and 0 bases from J, with 13 bases in between. The CDR3 DNA sequence: TGTGCCAGCAGCTTAAGCAGGGCCCTGTACCAAGAGACCCAGTACTTC. It encodes CASSLSRALYQETQYF.

This clonotype was seen more than once but under ten times. The rearrangement joins TRBV6-2 or TRBV6-3 to TRBJ2-1; D is uncertain. Germline V gene lookup returns CDR1 MNHEY and CDR2 SVGEGT. The CDR3 extends over 14 amino acids. Trimming stripped 2 bases from V and 6 bases from J, with 11 bases between. CDR3 bases: TGTGCCAGCAGTTACCCCGCGATTGGCAATGAGCAGTTCTTC. This gives the protein CASSYPAIGNEQFF.

The table lists this clonotype with many counts. The V gene is TRBV11-2, the J gene TRBJ1-2; no reliable D call. Trimming stripped 10 bases from V and 6 bases from J, with 15 bases between. Germline V gene data show CDR1 as SGHAT and CDR2 as FQNNGV. The CDR3 extends over 12 amino acids. The CDR3 DNA is TGTGCCAACTCAATCGTTTTGGATGGCTACACCTTC. It specifies CANSIVLDGYTF.

This clonotype was counted at least ten times. This sequence joins TRBV5-1 and TRBJ2-4, with 9 bases lining up with TRBD1. The CDR3 extends over 19 amino acids. Trimming at V came to 4 bases and at J to 1 base, leaving 15 bases not matched to a gene. From germline, CDR1 is SGHRS and CDR2 YFSETQ. Here the CDR3 reads CASSPEAGTGSLAKNIQYF. CDR3 DNA: TGCGCCAGCAGCCCTGAGGCCGGGACAGGGAGTTTGGCCAAAAACATTCAGTACTTC.

In this sample, this clonotype turned up many times. V and J are TRBV6-2 or TRBV6-3 and TRBJ2-1; 9 bases align to TRBD2. Germline loops: CDR1 MNHEY, CDR2 SVGEGT. CDR3 size: 14 residues. The trim removed 5 bases at V and 5 bases at J, leaving 4 bases unmatched. The CDR3 protein is CASSLTSGHNEQFF. In DNA, the CDR3 is TGTGCCAGCAGTCTGACTAGCGGACACAATGAGCAGTTCTTC.

In this sample, this clonotype turned up many times. The J gene is TRBJ1-3, the V gene TRBV5-1; a possible D gene is TRBD1 (6 bases). The CDR3 extends over 13 amino acids. Trimming removed 3 bases at V and 6 bases at J, with 10 bases between. Germline V gives CDR1 SGHRS, CDR2 YFSETQ. The CDR3 DNA follows: TGCGCCAGCAGCTCCGGACAGACAAACACCATATATTTT. It codes for CASSSGQTNTIYF.

This clonotype has just a few counts. The rearrangement uses TRBV5-4 and TRBJ2-2; 8 bases match TRBD1. Looked up from germline, CDR1 is SGHNT and CDR2 is YYREEE (reference sequence). This CDR3 has 14 residues. V shed 4 bases, J shed 6 bases, and the junction held 5 bases outside the gene matches. CDR3 residues: CASSPPDRAGELFF. The DNA for the CDR3 is TGTGCCAGCAGCCCCCCGGACAGGGCCGGGGAGCTGTTTTTT.

This clonotype was observed at least ten times. The chain has TRBV6-2 or TRBV6-3 and TRBJ2-7, with D unresolved. CDR1 and CDR2 from the germline V gene are MNHEY and SVGEGT. V was pared by 6 bases and J by 4 bases, with 10 bases between. The CDR3 length is 12 residues. CDR3 nucleotides: TGTGCCAGCAGCGAGCAGCCTTACGAGCAGTACGTC. It translates to CASSEQPYEQYV.

This clonotype was recorded at least ten times. The chain employs TRBV18 and TRBJ2-7; 7 nucleotides match TRBD1. The CDR3 runs to 13 residues. V lost 8 bases, J lost 1 base, and 5 bases stayed unmatched. CDR1 is KGHSH, CDR2 LQKENI, per germline. CDR3 bases: TGTGCCAGCGAACGACAGGGTTCCTACGAGCAGTACTTC. Translating gives CASERQGSYEQYF.

This clonotype was counted only a few times. This chain links TRBV9 with TRBJ1-2; maybe TRBD1 (6 bases). Trimming pared 6 bases from V and 2 bases from J, leaving 8 bases between. This CDR3 has 12 amino acids. Per germline, CDR1 SGDLS and CDR2 YYNGEE. This CDR3 reads CASTTGNYGYTF. The CDR3 DNA follows: TGTGCCAGCACGACAGGCAACTATGGCTACACCTTC. Variable domain in full (rest from reference TRBV9 and TRBJ1-2): DSGVTQTPKHLITATGQRVTLRCSPRSGDLSVYWYQQSLDQGLQFLIQYYNGEERAKGNILERFSAQQFPDLHSELNLSSLELGDSALYFCASTTGNYGYTFGSGTRLTVV.

There are a few counts of this clonotype. V and J are TRBV5-1 and TRBJ1-2; 7 positions agree with TRBD1. Looked up from germline, CDR1 is SGHRS and CDR2 is YFSETQ. V shed 4 bases and J 5 bases; nucleotides not matched to a gene: 2. The CDR3 has 12 residues. This chain's CDR3 is CASSVGQYGYTF. DNA for the CDR3: TGCGCCAGCAGCGTGGGACAGTATGGCTACACCTTC. The full variable domain, rest sourced from reference TRBV5-1 and TRBJ1-2, is KAGVTQTPRYLIKTRGQQVTLSCSPISGHRSVSWYQQTPGQGLQFLFEYFSETQRNKGNFPGRFSGRQFSNSRSEMNVSTLELGDSALYLCASSVGQYGYTFGSGTRLTVV.

This clonotype was recorded many times. V is TRBV20-1 and J is TRBJ1-5; TRBD1 matches 7 bases. The V gene's germline CDR1 is DFQATT and CDR2 SNEGSKA (reference sequence). Germline trimming cut 0 bases from V and 3 bases from J; bases unmatched to any gene: 8. The CDR3 has 16 residues. CDR3 coding DNA: TGCAGTGCTAGAGATCTCGGACAGGCGGCCAATCAGCCCCAGCATTTT. Amino acids: CSARDLGQAANQPQHF.

This clonotype was observed at least ten times. The rearrangement joins TRBV7-2 to TRBJ2-1; 9 nucleotides line up with TRBD2. The CDR3 consists of 15 residues. J gave up 6 bases and V 0 bases, and 3 bases lay outside the gene matches. Germline-derived CDR1 and CDR2 are SGHTA and FQGNSA. CDR3 region: CASSLAGTSTNEQFF. In DNA, the CDR3 is TGTGCCAGCAGCTTAGCCGGGACTAGCACCAATGAGCAGTTCTTC.

This clonotype was seen a handful of times. The chain employs TRBV7-6 and TRBJ2-1, with D hard to call. The CDR3 is 16 amino acids. Trimming left V 5 bases short and J 2 bases short, with 16 bases between. Germline CDR1 is SGHVS and CDR2 is FNYEAQ. Written as DNA, the CDR3 is TGTGCCAGCAGCCAACCCTCGCTGTCGACCTACAATGAGCAGTTCTTC. Amino acid sequence: CASSQPSLSTYNEQFF.

This clonotype was seen many times. The V call is TRBV5-1, the J call TRBJ2-3; perhaps TRBD1 as D (5 bases). Germline V CDR1 and CDR2: SGHRS, YFSETQ. The V and J ends lost 1 base and 3 bases respectively, with 9 bases between them. This CDR3 is built from 14 residues. CDR3 DNA sequence: TGCGCCAGCAGCTTGCAGGGTTGGACAGATACGCAGTATTTT. Amino acids: CASSLQGWTDTQYF.

This clonotype was observed a handful of times. The chain joins TRBV20-1 to TRBJ2-7; 10 bases are shared with TRBD2. The CDR3 extends over 15 amino acids. With 0 bases clipped from V and 7 bases from J, the junction kept 9 bases outside the gene matches. Per germline, CDR1 DFQATT and CDR2 SNEGSKA (reference sequence). The CDR3 here is CSARDPSGSSQEQYV. CDR3 nucleotides: TGCAGTGCTAGAGACCCTAGCGGGAGCTCTCAAGAGCAGTACGTC.

The table lists this clonotype with a few counts. The chain links TRBV5-5 to TRBJ2-7; 7 nucleotides match TRBD1. CDR1 and CDR2 (germline): SGHKS, YYEKEE (reference sequence). This CDR3 region has 18 residues. V dropped 0 bases and J dropped 0; count of bases not matched to a gene: 12. CDR3 region: CASSLELGTAINSYEQYV. The DNA for the CDR3 is TGTGCCAGCAGCTTGGAGTTGGGGACAGCTATAAACTCCTACGAGCAGTACGTC.

This clonotype was detected many times. This rearrangement joins TRBV18 to TRBJ1-6; 9 nucleotides align to TRBD1. V trimming: 3 bases; J trimming: 9 bases; junction bases outside the gene matches: 6. CDR3 length: 15 residues. Per germline, CDR1 KGHSH and CDR2 LQKENI. The DNA for the CDR3 is TGTGCCAGCTCACCGTTGGGACAGGGCCGTTCACCCCTCCACTTT. Its translation: CASSPLGQGRSPLHF.

This clonotype showed up many times. The chain has TRBV25-1 and TRBJ1-2; 9 nucleotides agree with TRBD1. The CDR3 spans 18 residues. V was clipped by 4 bases and J by 4 bases; unmatched bases: 16. Germline V gene lookup returns CDR1 MGHDK and CDR2 SYGVNS. The CDR3 loop reads CASSGRRTGVGESYGYTF. The CDR3 coding sequence is TGTGCCAGCAGTGGTAGGAGGACAGGGGTGGGAGAAAGCTATGGCTACACCTTC.

The sample holds many counts of this clonotype. The CDR3 protein is CASTAPDRAEAKNIQYF. The CDR3 DNA reads TGTGCCAGCACCGCCCCGGACAGGGCTGAGGCCAAAAACATTCAGTACTTC. The rearrangement joins TRBV6-6 to TRBJ2-4; 8 bases match TRBD1. The CDR3 contains 17 residues. CDR1 MNHNY and CDR2 SVGAGI come from the germline V gene (reference sequence). Trimming took 7 bases from V and 1 from J; bases not matched to a gene: 12.

This rearrangement joins TRBV13 to TRBJ2-7; D tentatively reads TRBD1 or TRBD2 (6 bases each). V was clipped by 6 bases and J by 6 bases, with 15 bases between them. Germline assignment: CDR1 PRHDT and CDR2 FYEKMQ (reference sequence). This CDR3 is 13 amino acids long. The CDR3: CASSSVSGAEQYF. The CDR3 DNA reads as TGTGCCAGCAGTTCCGTCTCGGGGGCCGAGCAGTACTTC.